Listed below are T cell receptor beta chains from one sample, sequenced in a study of shared clonotypes between healthy human individuals. The method was immunoSEQ multiplex PCR; TCRdb's version includes in-frame clones alone and lacks a portion of them. The data contain 2 million to 2.5 million clones, 85% to 95% of them singletons. Material: naive CD4+ T cells from PBMCs. Receptor source: a young man in good health. Some clones in this sample may be carry-over from other donors' samples. Both conserved end residues are part of each CDR3. A D gene is named only where the DNA matches it firmly. The size of a clone is reported for some rows only, either as once, few or many, or as a class for expanded clones.

TRBJ1-2	TRBD1	.	TRBV30	TGTGCCTGGAGTGTACAGGGGGGAATTGGCTACACCTTC	CAWSVQGGIGYTF
TRBJ2-7	TRBD2	.	TRBV6-1	TGTGCCAGCAGTGAAAGGAGGCCTAGCGGGAGCTACGAGCAGTACTTC	CASSERRPSGSYEQYF
TRBJ1-1	.	.	TRBV28	TGTGCCAGCAGCCGGCAGCAGCTTCCAAACACTGAAGCTTTCTTT	CASSRQQLPNTEAFF
TRBJ1-2	TRBD1	.	TRBV9	TGTGCCAGCAGCGACACAGGGGAATGGGGCTACACCTTC	CASSDTGEWGYTF
TRBJ2-1	TRBD1	.	TRBV27	TGTGCCAGCAGTTGGAGGGCAACCGGGACAGGGGCCGCGGGCGAGCAGTTCTTC	CASSWRATGTGAAGEQFF
TRBJ1-1	.	.	TRBV28	TGTGCCAGCAGTTATCAGGGGAACACTGAAGCTTTCTTT	CASSYQGNTEAFF
TRBJ2-7	.	.	TRBV6-6	TGTGCCAGCAGTTACTCCTACAGGGACTACGAGCAGTACTTC	CASSYSYRDYEQYF
TRBJ1-1	.	.	TRBV7-9	TGTGCCAGCAGCTTAGGGGCTGCCACTGAAGCTTTCTTT	CASSLGAATEAFF
TRBJ2-1	.	once	TRBV6-6	TGTGCCAGCAGCCAGTCTAGTCCCGAGTACAATGAGCAGTTCTTC	CASSQSSPEYNEQFF
TRBJ2-3	TRBD2	.	TRBV30	TGTGCCTGGAGTCGACTAGCGGGAGCTTACACAGATACGCAGTATTTT	CAWSRLAGAYTDTQYF
TRBJ2-3	.	.	TRBV27	TGTGCCAGCAGTTTTATGGGAGATACGCAGTATTTT	CASSFMGDTQYF
TRBJ2-5	.	.	TRBV6-1	TGTGCCAGCAATATAGAGGGGAAAGTAGGGACCCAGTACTTC	CASNIEGKVGTQYF
TRBJ2-2	.	once	TRBV6-5	TGTGCCAGCAGTTCCGCACACCGGGGGACCGGGGAGCTGTTTTTT	CASSSAHRGTGELFF
TRBJ1-5	.	few	TRBV30	TGTGCCTGGAGCTGGAATAGCAATCAGCCCCAGCATTTT	CAWSWNSNQPQHF
TRBJ2-7	.	.	TRBV10-2	TGCGCCGTTATAGGGGGAGTTTACGAGCAGTACTTC	CAVIGGVYEQYF
TRBJ2-7	.	.	TRBV10-1	TGCGCCAGCAGTGAGCACAGGGGGAAGGCGGGAGGCTTCTACGAGCAGTACTTC	CASSEHRGKAGGFYEQYF
TRBJ2-2	.	.	TRBV5-1	TGCGCCAGCAGCCGGGGACGGACGAACACCGGGGAGCTGTTTTTT	CASSRGRTNTGELFF
TRBJ1-1	.	.	TRBV21-1	TGTGCCAGCAAGGGGCCCAAGAACACTGAAGCTTTCTTT	CASKGPKNTEAFF
TRBJ2-2	TRBD2	.	TRBV18	TGTGCCAGCTCACCACTCCTAGCGGCCAACACCGGGGAGCTGTTTTTT	CASSPLLAANTGELFF
TRBJ2-2	.	.	TRBV28	TGTGCCAGCAGTTTGGGCGGGACGTCCACCGGGGAGCTGTTTTTT	CASSLGGTSTGELFF
TRBJ2-3	.	once	TRBV5-1	TGCGCCAGCAGCTTGAAAAAGAGGGGCGGGCTAAGCACAGATACGCAGTATTTT	CASSLKKRGGLSTDTQYF
TRBJ2-5	TRBD1	once	TRBV27	TGTGCCAGCAAGGGGGCACGAGAGACCCAGTACTTC	CASKGARETQYF
TRBJ2-3	TRBD2	.	TRBV7-9	TGTGCCAGCAGCTTATATGCTAGCGGGAAAGTGGCAGATACGCAGTATTTT	CASSLYASGKVADTQYF
TRBJ2-7	.	.	TRBV5-1	TGCGCCAGCAGCAACAACCCGAACTCCTACGAGCAGTACTTC	CASSNNPNSYEQYF
TRBJ2-5	.	once	TRBV5-6	TGTGCCACGGGGGTTTCGCAAGAGACCCAGTACTTC	CATGVSQETQYF
TRBJ2-3	.	.	TRBV5-1	TGCGCCAGCAGCGAAACCAGGGGACCAGATACGCAGTATTTT	CASSETRGPDTQYF
TRBJ1-2	TRBD1	.	TRBV5-8	TGTGCCAGCAGCTGGGACCGACAGGGGATTCCTTATGGCTACACCTTC	CASSWDRQGIPYGYTF
TRBJ2-7	.	.	TRBV4-1	TGCGCCAGCAGCCAGAGCGCGAGGGCTGAACGCGAGCAGTACTTC	CASSQSARAEREQYF
TRBJ2-7	.	few	TRBV19	TGTGCCAGTACCGATACGGACCGAACCTACGAGCAGTACTTC	CASTDTDRTYEQYF
TRBJ1-4	TRBD1	few	TRBV2	TGTGCCAGCAGATGGACAGGGTATAATGAAAAACTGTTTTTT	CASRWTGYNEKLFF
TRBJ2-1	TRBD2	.	TRBV7-9	TGTGCCAGCAGACTAGCGGGAGGGCCTCTGGACAATGAGCAGTTCTTC	CASRLAGGPLDNEQFF
TRBJ2-3	TRBD2	once	TRBV27	TGTGCCAGCGGCGGGACTAGCGGCACAGATACGCAGTATTTT	CASGGTSGTDTQYF
TRBJ2-6	.	.	TRBV9	TGTGCCAGCAGCGCGACGTCATCTGGGGCCAACGTCCTGACTTTC	CASSATSSGANVLTF
TRBJ2-3	.	.	TRBV10-2	TGCGCCAGCAGTGACCGTCTAGCCACAGATACGCAGTATTTT	CASSDRLATDTQYF
TRBJ2-2	TRBD2	.	TRBV19	TGTGCCAGTAGCGGGAGGGTGGCCGGGGAGCTGTTTTTT	CASSGRVAGELFF
TRBJ2-7	.	.	TRBV5-4	TGTGCCAGCCACCCATCGGACGGGGCCTACGAGCAGTACTTC	CASHPSDGAYEQYF
TRBJ2-5	TRBD2	.	TRBV10-3	TGTGCCATCAGGGCGGGAGCCGGGGTACAAGAGACCCAGTACTTC	CAIRAGAGVQETQYF
TRBJ2-7	.	.	TRBV7-2	TGTGCCAGCAGCTTATGGGGAAACGAGCAGTACTTC	CASSLWGNEQYF
TRBJ2-3	.	.	TRBV9	TGTGCCAGCAGCCCAGGGGGGGGACTCACAGATACGCAGTATTTT	CASSPGGGLTDTQYF
TRBJ2-7	.	.	TRBV7-2	TGTGCCAGCAGCCCTTCCCCATACGAGCAGTACTTC	CASSPSPYEQYF
TRBJ1-1	TRBD1	.	TRBV11-2	TGTGCCAGCAGCCCGGCAGGGGGCTTCACTGAAGCTTTCTTT	CASSPAGGFTEAFF
TRBJ2-5	.	.	TRBV19	TGTGCCAGTAGTATTCCAGGGGGGGAGACCCAGTACTTC	CASSIPGGETQYF
TRBJ1-4	.	.	TRBV7-4	TGTGCCAGCAGCTGGGCCCGGGGGCGCGTAAAGGAAAAACTGTTTTTT	CASSWARGRVKEKLFF
TRBJ2-1	.	.	TRBV28	TGTGCCAGCAGTTACAGGGTTAGCTCCTACAATGAGCAGTTCTTC	CASSYRVSSYNEQFF
TRBJ2-3	.	.	TRBV5-1	TGCGCCAGCACTAGCACGGAGGGGGATACGCAGTATTTT	CASTSTEGDTQYF
TRBJ1-1	.	.	TRBV7-2	TGTGCCAGCAGCTGGGACCGGAACACTGAAGCTTTCTTT	CASSWDRNTEAFF
TRBJ1-1	.	.	TRBV5-1	TGCGCCAGCAGCTTGGTGCCCACACGGCGGAACACTGAAGCTTTCTTT	CASSLVPTRRNTEAFF
TRBJ2-1	TRBD1	.	TRBV5-1	TGCGCCAGCAGCTCGGAGGACAGGGGGTTAAATGAGCAGTTCTTC	CASSSEDRGLNEQFF
TRBJ2-3	TRBD2	.	TRBV6-4	TGTGCCAGCAGTATAGCGGGAGGAAGGGGAACAGATACGCAGTATTTT	CASSIAGGRGTDTQYF
TRBJ2-2	TRBD2	.	TRBV9	TGTGCCAGCAGCGTGGGACTAGCGGGATTCAACACCGGGGAGCTGTTTTTT	CASSVGLAGFNTGELFF
TRBJ2-3	TRBD2	.	TRBV4-1	TGCGCCAGCAGCCATAGCGGGAGGGCCAGAGGGGGGGATACGCAGTATTTT	CASSHSGRARGGDTQYF
TRBJ1-4	.	.	TRBV18	TGTGCCAGCTCACCATCCCCCAGCGCGGGGGAAAAACTGTTTTTT	CASSPSPSAGEKLFF
TRBJ2-5	.	.	TRBV5-4	TGTGCCAGCAGCTCGGGCGGGCGGGGCCAAGAGACCCAGTACTTC	CASSSGGRGQETQYF
TRBJ1-1	.	.	TRBV20-1	TGCAGTGCTAGAAAGAACACTGAAGCTTTCTTT	CSARKNTEAFF
TRBJ2-1	TRBD2	.	TRBV7-3	TGTGCCAGCAAGGTAGGGGGACTAGCGCAAGGGCAGTTCTTC	CASKVGGLAQGQFF
TRBJ1-1	.	.	TRBV5-5	TGTGCCAGCAGCTTCCCCAGTACTGAAGCTTTCTTT	CASSFPSTEAFF